This T cell receptor beta chain was recorded in a study of Tregs in tolerant kidney transplant recipients. V was pared by 3 bases and J by 7 bases, with 5 bases of the junction left unmatched. The CDR3 has 15 residues. Germline CDR1 SGHNT, CDR2 YYREEE (reference sequence). Here immunoSEQ multiplex PCR was the method, and the copy in TCRdb shows in-frame clones only, minus some. Among about 240,000 clones listed, more than 65% were seen once. This sequence was found in a human donor in good health. This chain connects TRBV5-4 to TRBJ2-5, with 14 bases fitting TRBD2. Sequencing was done on a sample of CD4+ T cells from blood. The CDR3 nucleotides read TGTGCCAGCAGCTCTCCAGGACTAGCGGGGGGGACCCAGTACTTC. As protein: CASSSPGLAGGTQYF.